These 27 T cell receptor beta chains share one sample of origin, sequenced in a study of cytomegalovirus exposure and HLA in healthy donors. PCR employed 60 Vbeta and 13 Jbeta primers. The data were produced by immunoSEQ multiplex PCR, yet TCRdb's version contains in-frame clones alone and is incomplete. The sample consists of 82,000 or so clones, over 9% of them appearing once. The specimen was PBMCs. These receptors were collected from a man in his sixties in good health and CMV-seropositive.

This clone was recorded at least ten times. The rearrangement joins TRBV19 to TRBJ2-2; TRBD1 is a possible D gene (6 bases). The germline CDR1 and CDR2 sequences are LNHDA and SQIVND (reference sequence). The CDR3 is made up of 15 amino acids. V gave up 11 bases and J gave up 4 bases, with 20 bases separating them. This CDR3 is CASKVVGHTTGELFF. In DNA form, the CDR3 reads TGTGCCTCAAAGGTTGTGGGACACACCACCGGGGAGCTGTTTTTT.

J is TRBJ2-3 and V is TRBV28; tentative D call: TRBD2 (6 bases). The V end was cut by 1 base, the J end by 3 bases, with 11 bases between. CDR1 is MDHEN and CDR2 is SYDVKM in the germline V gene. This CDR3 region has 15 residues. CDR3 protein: CASSLFGGETDTQYF. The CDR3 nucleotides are TGTGCCAGCAGTTTATTTGGCGGGGAGACAGATACGCAGTATTTT. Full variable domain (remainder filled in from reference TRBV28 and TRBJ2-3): DVKVTQSSRYLVKRTGEKVFLECVQDMDHENMFWYRQDPGLGLRLIYFSYDVKMKEKGDIPEGYSVSREKKERFSLILESASTNQTSMYLCASSLFGGETDTQYFGPGTRLTVL.

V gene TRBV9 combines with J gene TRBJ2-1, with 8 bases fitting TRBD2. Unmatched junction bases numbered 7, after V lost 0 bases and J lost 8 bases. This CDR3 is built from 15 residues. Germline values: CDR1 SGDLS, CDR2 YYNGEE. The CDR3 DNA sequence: TGTGCCAGCAGCGTAGTAGGGACTAGTACGGATGAGCAGTTCTTC. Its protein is CASSVVGTSTDEQFF.

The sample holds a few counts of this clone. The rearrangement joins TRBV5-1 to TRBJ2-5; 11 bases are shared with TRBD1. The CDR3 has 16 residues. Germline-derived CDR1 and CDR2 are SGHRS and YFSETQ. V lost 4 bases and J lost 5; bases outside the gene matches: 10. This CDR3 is CASSPDGQGAGETQYF. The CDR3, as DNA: TGCGCCAGCAGCCCAGATGGACAGGGGGCGGGGGAGACCCAGTACTTC.

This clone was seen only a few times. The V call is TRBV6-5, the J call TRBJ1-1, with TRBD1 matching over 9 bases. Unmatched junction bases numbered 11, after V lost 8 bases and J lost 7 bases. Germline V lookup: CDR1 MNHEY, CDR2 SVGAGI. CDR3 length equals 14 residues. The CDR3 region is CASGRGQGVLEAFF. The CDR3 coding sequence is TGTGCCAGCGGCAGGGGACAGGGAGTTCTTGAAGCTTTCTTT.

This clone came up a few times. The CDR3 loop is CASSGTSGTTDTQYF. DNA for the CDR3: TGCGCCAGCAGCGGGACTAGCGGGACTACAGATACGCAGTATTTT. The chain joins TRBV5-1 to TRBJ2-3; 13 positions agree with TRBD2. The germline gives CDR1 SGHRS, CDR2 YFSETQ. The length of the CDR3 is 15 residues. J gave up 3 bases and V 4 bases, and 2 bases lay outside the gene matches.

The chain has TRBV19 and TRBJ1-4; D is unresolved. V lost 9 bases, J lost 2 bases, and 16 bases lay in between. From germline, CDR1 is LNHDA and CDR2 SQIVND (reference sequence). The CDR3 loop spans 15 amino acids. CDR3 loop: CASTLVGSTNEKLFF. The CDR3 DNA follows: TGTGCCAGCACCCTCGTCGGTTCGACTAATGAAAAACTGTTTTTT.

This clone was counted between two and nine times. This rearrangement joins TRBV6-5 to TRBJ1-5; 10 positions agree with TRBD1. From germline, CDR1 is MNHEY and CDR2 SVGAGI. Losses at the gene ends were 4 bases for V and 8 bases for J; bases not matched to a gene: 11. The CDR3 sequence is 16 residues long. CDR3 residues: CASSLSGTGDVKPQHF. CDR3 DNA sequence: TGTGCCAGCAGTTTGTCGGGGACAGGGGACGTTAAGCCCCAGCATTTT.

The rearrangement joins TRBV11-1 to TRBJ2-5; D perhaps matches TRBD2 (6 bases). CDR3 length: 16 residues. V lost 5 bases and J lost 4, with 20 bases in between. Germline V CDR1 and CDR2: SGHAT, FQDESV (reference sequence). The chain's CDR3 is CASSRAGRSYGETQYF. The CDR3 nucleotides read TGTGCCAGCAGCCGGGCGGGGAGAAGCTACGGAGAGACCCAGTACTTC. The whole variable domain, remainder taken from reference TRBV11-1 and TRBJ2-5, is EAEVAQSPRYKITEKSQAVAFWCDPISGHATLYWYRQILGQGPELLVQFQDESVVDDSQLPKDRFSAERLKGVDSTLKIQPAELGDSAMYLCASSRAGRSYGETQYFGPGTRLLVL.

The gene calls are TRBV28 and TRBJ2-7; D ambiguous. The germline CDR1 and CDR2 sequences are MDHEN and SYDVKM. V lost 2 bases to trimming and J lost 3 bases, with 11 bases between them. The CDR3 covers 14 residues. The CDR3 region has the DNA TGTGCCAGCAGTTTAGCCGGGTCCCACTACGAGCAGTACTTC. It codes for CASSLAGSHYEQYF. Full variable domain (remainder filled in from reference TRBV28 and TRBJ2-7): DVKVTQSSRYLVKRTGEKVFLECVQDMDHENMFWYRQDPGLGLRLIYFSYDVKMKEKGDIPEGYSVSREKKERFSLILESASTNQTSMYLCASSLAGSHYEQYFGPGTRLTVT.

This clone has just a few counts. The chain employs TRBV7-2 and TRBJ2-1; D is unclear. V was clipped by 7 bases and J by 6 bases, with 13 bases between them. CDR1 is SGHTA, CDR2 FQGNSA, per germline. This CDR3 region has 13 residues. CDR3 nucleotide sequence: TGTGCCAGCAACGTCCTAGTAAGCAATGAGCAGTTCTTC. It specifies CASNVLVSNEQFF.

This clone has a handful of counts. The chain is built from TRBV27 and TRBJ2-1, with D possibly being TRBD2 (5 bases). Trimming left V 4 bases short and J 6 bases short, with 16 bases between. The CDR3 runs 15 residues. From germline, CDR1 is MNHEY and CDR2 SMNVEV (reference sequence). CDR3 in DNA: TGTGCCAGCAGTTCAAAGTCACTAGTCTCCAATGAGCAGTTCTTC. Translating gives CASSSKSLVSNEQFF.

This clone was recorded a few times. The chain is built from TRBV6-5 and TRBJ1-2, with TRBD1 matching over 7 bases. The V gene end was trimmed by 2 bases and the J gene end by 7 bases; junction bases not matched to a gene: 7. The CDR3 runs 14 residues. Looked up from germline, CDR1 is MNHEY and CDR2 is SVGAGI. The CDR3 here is CASSYGGQSGGYTF. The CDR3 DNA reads TGTGCCAGCAGTTACGGGGGACAGTCAGGTGGCTACACCTTC.

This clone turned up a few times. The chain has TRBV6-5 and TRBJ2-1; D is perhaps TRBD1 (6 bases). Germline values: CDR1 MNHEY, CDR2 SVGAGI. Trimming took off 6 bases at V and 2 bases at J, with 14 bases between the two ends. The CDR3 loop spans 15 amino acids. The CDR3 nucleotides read TGTGCCAGCAGCGACGGACAGACCACCTACAATGAGCAGTTCTTC. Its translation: CASSDGQTTYNEQFF.

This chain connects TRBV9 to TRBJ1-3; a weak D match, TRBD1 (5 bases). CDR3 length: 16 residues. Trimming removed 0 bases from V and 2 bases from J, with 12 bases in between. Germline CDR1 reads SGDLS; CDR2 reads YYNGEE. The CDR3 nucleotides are TGTGCCAGCAGCGTAGGTCCAGGGCTCACTGGAAACACCATATATTTT. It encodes CASSVGPGLTGNTIYF.

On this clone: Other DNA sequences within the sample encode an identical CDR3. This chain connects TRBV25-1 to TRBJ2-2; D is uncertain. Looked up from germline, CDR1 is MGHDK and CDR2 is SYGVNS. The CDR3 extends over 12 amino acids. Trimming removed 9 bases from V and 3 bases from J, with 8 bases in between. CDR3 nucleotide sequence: TGTGCCAGTATTCCCGACACCGGGGAGCTGTTTTTT. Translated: CASIPDTGELFF.

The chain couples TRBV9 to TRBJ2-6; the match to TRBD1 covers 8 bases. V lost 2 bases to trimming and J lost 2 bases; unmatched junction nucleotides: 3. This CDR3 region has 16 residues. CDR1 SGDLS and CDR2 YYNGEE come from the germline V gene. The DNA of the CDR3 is TGTGCCAGCAGCGTCCAGGGGGCTACTGGGGCCAACGTCCTGACTTTC. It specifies CASSVQGATGANVLTF. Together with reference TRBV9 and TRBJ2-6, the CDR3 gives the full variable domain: DSGVTQTPKHLITATGQRVTLRCSPRSGDLSVYWYQQSLDQGLQFLIQYYNGEERAKGNILERFSAQQFPDLHSELNLSSLELGDSALYFCASSVQGATGANVLTFGAGSRLTVL.

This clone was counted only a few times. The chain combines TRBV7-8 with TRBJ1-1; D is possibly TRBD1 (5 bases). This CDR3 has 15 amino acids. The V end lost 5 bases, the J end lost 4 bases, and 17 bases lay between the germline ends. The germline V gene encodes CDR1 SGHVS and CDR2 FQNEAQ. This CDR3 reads CASSPRGPGGTEAFF. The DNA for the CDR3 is TGTGCCAGCAGCCCGAGGGGCCCGGGGGGCACTGAAGCTTTCTTT.

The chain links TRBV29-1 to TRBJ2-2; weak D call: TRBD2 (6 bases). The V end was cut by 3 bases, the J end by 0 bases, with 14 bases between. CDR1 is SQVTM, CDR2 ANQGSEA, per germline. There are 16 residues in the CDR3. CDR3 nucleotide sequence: TGCAGCGTTGATTACGGGACTCCCGCGAACACCGGGGAGCTGTTTTTT. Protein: CSVDYGTPANTGELFF.

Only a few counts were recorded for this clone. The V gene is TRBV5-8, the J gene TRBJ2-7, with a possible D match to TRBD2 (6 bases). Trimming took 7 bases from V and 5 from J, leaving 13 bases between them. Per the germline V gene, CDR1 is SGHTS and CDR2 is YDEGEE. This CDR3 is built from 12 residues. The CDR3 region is CASGGTAHEQYF. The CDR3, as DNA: TGTGCCAGCGGAGGGACCGCCCACGAGCAGTACTTC.

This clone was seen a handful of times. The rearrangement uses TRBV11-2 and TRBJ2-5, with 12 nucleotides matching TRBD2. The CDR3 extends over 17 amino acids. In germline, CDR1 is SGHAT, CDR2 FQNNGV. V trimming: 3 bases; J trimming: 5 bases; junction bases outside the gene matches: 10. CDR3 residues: CASSFKPGLAGRETQYF. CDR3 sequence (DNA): TGTGCCAGCAGCTTCAAACCGGGACTAGCGGGCCGGGAGACCCAGTACTTC.

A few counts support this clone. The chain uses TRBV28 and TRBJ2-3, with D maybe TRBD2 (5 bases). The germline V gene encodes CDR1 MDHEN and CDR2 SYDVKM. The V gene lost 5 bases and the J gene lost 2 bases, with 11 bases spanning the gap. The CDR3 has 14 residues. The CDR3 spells CASSPPGITDTQYF. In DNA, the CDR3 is TGTGCCAGCAGTCCCCCGGGGATCACAGATACGCAGTATTTT.

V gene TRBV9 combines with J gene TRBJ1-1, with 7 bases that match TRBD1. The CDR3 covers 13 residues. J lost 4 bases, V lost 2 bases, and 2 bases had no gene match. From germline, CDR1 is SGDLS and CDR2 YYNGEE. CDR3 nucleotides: TGTGCCAGCAGCGTGACAGGGACCACTGAAGCTTTCTTT. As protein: CASSVTGTTEAFF.

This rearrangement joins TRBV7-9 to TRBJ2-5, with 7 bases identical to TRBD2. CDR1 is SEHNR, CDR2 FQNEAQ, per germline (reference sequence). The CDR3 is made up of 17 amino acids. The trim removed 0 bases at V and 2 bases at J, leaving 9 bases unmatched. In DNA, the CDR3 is TGTGCCAGCAGCTTAGCGCTGGGGGAGGGAGCGCAAGAGACCCAGTACTTC. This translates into CASSLALGEGAQETQYF.

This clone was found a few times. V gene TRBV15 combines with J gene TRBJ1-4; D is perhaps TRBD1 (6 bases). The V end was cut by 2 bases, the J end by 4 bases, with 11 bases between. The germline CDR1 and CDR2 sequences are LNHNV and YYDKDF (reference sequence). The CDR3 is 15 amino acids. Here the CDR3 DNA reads TGTGCCACCAGCAGATTCCGGACAGTTAATGAAAAACTGTTTTTT. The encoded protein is CATSRFRTVNEKLFF.

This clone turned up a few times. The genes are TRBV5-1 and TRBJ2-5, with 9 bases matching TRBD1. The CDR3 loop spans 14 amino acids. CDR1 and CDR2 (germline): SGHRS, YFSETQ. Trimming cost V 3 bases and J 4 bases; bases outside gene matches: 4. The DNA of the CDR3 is TGCGCCAGCAGCTCCACAGGGGGCGGAGAGACCCAGTACTTC. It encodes CASSSTGGGETQYF. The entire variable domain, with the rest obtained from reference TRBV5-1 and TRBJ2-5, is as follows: KAGVTQTPRYLIKTRGQQVTLSCSPISGHRSVSWYQQTPGQGLQFLFEYFSETQRNKGNFPGRFSGRQFSNSRSEMNVSTLELGDSALYLCASSSTGGGETQYFGPGTRLLVL.

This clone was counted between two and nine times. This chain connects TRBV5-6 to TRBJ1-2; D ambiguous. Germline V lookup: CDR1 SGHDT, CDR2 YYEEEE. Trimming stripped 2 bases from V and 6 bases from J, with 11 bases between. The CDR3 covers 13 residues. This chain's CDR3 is CASSFGERDGYTF. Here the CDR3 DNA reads TGTGCCAGCAGCTTTGGGGAGCGCGATGGCTACACCTTC.